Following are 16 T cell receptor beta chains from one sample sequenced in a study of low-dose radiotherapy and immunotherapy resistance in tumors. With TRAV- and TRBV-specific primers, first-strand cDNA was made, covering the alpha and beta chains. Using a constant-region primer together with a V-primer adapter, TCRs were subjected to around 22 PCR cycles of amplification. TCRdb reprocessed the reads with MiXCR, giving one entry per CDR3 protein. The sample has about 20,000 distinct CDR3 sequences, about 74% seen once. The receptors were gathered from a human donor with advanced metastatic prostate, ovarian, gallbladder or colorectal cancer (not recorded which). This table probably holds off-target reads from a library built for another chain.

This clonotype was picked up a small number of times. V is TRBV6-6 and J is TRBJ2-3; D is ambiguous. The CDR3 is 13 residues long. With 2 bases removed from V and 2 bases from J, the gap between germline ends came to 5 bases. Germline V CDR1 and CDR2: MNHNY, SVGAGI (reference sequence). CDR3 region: CASSYRNTDTQYF. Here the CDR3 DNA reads TGTGCCAGCAGTTACAGGAACACAGATACGCAGTATTTT.

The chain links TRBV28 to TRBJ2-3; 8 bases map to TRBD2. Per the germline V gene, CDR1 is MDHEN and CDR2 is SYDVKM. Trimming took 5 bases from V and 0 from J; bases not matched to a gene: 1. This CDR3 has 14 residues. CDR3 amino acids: CASSPSGSTDTQYF. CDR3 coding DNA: TGTGCCAGCAGTCCTAGCGGGAGCACAGATACGCAGTATTTT. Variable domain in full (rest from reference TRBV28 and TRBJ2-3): DVKVTQSSRYLVKRTGEKVFLECVQDMDHENMFWYRQDPGLGLRLIYFSYDVKMKEKGDIPEGYSVSREKKERFSLILESASTNQTSMYLCASSPSGSTDTQYFGPGTRLTVL.

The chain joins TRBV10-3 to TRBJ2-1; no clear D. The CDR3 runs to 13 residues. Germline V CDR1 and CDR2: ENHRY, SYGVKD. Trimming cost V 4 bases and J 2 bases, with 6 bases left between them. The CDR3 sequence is CAISAETYNEQFF. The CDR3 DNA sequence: TGTGCCATCAGTGCGGAAACCTACAATGAGCAGTTCTTC.

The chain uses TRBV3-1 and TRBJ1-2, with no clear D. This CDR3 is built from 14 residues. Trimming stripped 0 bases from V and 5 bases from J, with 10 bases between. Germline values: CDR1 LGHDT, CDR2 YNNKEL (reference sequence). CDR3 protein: CASSQENGIYGYTF. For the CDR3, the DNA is TGTGCCAGCAGCCAAGAGAACGGGATTTATGGCTACACCTTC.

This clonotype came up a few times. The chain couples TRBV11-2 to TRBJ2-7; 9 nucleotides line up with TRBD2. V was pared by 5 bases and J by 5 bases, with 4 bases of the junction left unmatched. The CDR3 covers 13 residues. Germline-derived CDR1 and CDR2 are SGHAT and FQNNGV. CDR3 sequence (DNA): TGTGCCAGCAGCGCCAGACTAGCGGACGAGCAGTACTTC. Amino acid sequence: CASSARLADEQYF.

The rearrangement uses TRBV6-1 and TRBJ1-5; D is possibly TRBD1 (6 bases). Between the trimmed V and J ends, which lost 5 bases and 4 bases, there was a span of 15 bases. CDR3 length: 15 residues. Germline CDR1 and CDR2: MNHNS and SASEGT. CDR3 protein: CASSSPRGGNQPQHF. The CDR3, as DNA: TGTGCCAGCAGTTCCCCCAGGGGAGGGAATCAGCCCCAGCATTTT.

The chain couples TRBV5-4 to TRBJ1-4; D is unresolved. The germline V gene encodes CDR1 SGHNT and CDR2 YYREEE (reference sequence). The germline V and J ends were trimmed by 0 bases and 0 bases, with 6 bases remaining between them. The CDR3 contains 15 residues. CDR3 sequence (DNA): TGTGCCAGCAGCTTGGATTTTGCAACTAATGAAAAACTGTTTTTT. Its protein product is CASSLDFATNEKLFF.

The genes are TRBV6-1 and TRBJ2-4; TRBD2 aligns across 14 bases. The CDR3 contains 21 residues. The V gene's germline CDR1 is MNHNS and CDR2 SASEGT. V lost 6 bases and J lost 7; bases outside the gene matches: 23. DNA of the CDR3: TGTGCCAGCAGCCGACATCCGGGACTAGCGGGAGCCGACCCGTCATGGAACATTCAGTACTTC. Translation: CASSRHPGLAGADPSWNIQYF.

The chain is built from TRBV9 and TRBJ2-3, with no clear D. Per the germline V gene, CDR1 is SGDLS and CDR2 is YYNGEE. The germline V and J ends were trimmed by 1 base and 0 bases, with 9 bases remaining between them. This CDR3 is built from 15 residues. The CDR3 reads CASSVRAASTDTQYF. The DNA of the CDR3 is TGTGCCAGCAGCGTAAGAGCTGCTAGCACAGATACGCAGTATTTT.

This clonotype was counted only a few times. This CDR3 is CASSLGLGEAGYTF. CDR3 sequence (DNA): TGTGCCAGCAGTTTAGGTTTGGGGGAGGCTGGCTACACCTTC. This rearrangement joins TRBV28 to TRBJ1-2; D possibly corresponds to TRBD1 (5 bases). Trimming took off 2 bases at V and 7 bases at J, with 14 bases between the two ends. The CDR3 covers 14 residues. The V gene's germline CDR1 is MDHEN and CDR2 SYDVKM.

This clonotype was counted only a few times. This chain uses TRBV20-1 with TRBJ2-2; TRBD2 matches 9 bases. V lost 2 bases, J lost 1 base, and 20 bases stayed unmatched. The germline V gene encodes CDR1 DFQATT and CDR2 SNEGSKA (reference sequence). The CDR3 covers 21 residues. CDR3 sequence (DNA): TGCAGTGCTAGAAATCTAATAAACCGATCGGCGGGAGGGGTGAACACCGGGGAGCTGTTTTTT. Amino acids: CSARNLINRSAGGVNTGELFF.

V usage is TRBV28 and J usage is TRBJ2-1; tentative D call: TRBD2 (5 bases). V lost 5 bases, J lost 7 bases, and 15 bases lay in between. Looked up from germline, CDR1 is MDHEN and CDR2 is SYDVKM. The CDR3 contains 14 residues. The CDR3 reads CASSPRGERNEQFF. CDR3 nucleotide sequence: TGTGCCAGCAGTCCTCGGGGAGAGCGGAATGAGCAGTTCTTC.

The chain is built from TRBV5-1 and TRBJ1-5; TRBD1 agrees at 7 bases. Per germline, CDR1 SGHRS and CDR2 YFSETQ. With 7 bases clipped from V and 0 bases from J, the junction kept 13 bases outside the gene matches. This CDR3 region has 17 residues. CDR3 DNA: TGCGCCAGCCCACCCGCCGGACAGGTTAATAGCAATCAGCCCCAGCATTTT. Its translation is CASPPAGQVNSNQPQHF.

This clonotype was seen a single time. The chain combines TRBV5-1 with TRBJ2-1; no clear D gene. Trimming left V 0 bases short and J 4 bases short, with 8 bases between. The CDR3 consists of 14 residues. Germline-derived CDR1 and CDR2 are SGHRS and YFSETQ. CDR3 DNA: TGCGCCAGCAGCTTGGACCAGCCGTACAATGAGCAGTTCTTC. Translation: CASSLDQPYNEQFF.

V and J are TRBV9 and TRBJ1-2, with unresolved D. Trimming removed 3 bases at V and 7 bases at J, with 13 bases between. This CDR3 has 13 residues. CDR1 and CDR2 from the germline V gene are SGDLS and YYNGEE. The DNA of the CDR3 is TGTGCCAGCAGCGCAACAGTATCGGGTGGCTACACCTTC. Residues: CASSATVSGGYTF.

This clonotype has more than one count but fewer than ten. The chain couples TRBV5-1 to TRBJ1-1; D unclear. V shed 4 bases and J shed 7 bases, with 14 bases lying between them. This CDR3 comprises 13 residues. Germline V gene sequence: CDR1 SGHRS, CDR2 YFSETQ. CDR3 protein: CASSPHGRGEAFF. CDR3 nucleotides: TGCGCCAGCAGCCCACACGGTCGGGGTGAAGCTTTCTTT.